The 7 T cell receptor beta chains below come from one sample, sequenced in a study of blood T cell repertoires in COVID-19. TCRdb keeps only in-frame clones here, not all; method: immunoSEQ multiplex PCR. Seen here are 140,000 or so clones, 85% to 90% observed once, and the top ten hold 37%. The sample comprised peripheral blood. Receptor source: a middle-aged man who had recovered from COVID-19.

The chain links TRBV5-6 to TRBJ2-1, with D unclear. The V end lost 0 bases, the J end lost 9 bases, and 16 bases lay between the germline ends. Germline CDR1 and CDR2: SGHDT and YYEEEE. The CDR3 spans 15 residues. CDR3 loop: CASSLGVTRLREQFF. The CDR3 DNA reads TGTGCCAGCAGCTTGGGAGTAACTCGTTTGCGTGAGCAGTTCTTC.

CDR3 residues: CASSPSGADMNTEAFF. CDR3 DNA sequence: TGCGCCAGCAGCCCTTCAGGGGCGGACATGAACACTGAAGCTTTCTTT. V is TRBV4-1 and J is TRBJ1-1; D is perhaps TRBD1 (6 bases). The CDR3 spans 16 residues. The germline V gene has CDR1 MGHRA and CDR2 YSYEKL. Trimming removed 4 bases from V and 0 bases from J, with 15 bases in between.

V usage is TRBV11-2 and J usage is TRBJ1-1, with 11 nucleotides matching TRBD1. CDR1 SGHAT and CDR2 FQNNGV come from the germline V gene. This CDR3 is built from 15 residues. V dropped 5 bases and J dropped 4; count of bases not matched to a gene: 6. The CDR3 region is CASSTGQGESTEAFF. The CDR3, as DNA: TGTGCCAGCAGCACGGGACAGGGGGAGAGCACTGAAGCTTTCTTT.

The chain combines TRBV12-3 or TRBV12-4 with TRBJ1-2; the D gene is possibly TRBD1 (6 bases). Trimming shortened V by 5 bases and J by 6 bases, and 13 bases separated the two germline ends. This CDR3 spans 13 amino acids. The CDR3 here is CASSPQGRDGYTF. The CDR3 DNA sequence: TGTGCCAGCAGTCCACAGGGCAGGGATGGCTACACCTTC.

V is TRBV19 and J is TRBJ2-7; 7 bases map to TRBD1. The trim removed 2 bases at V and 4 bases at J, leaving 11 bases unmatched. The CDR3 is made up of 16 amino acids. The V gene's germline CDR1 is LNHDA and CDR2 SQIVND (reference sequence). CDR3 sequence reads: CASSIRHGTVHYEQYF. The CDR3 region has the DNA TGTGCCAGTAGTATACGTCACGGGACAGTCCATTACGAGCAGTACTTC.

The chain combines TRBV27 with TRBJ2-3, with a weak D call TRBD2 (6 bases). Trimming shortened V by 8 bases and J by 0 bases, and 15 bases separated the two germline ends. Looked up from germline, CDR1 is MNHEY and CDR2 is SMNVEV (reference sequence). The CDR3 runs 15 residues. The CDR3 bases are TGTGCCAGCTCCCCGGAGGGGAAGAGCACAGATACGCAGTATTTT. This gives the protein CASSPEGKSTDTQYF.

This clone was seen a single time. The chain carries TRBV4-3 and TRBJ1-2, with 7 bases fitting TRBD1. CDR1 is LGHNA and CDR2 is YSLEER in the germline V gene. Trimming took 4 bases from V and 3 from J; bases not matched to a gene: 5. This CDR3 is built from 14 residues. CDR3 protein: CASSPEGAYYGYTF. CDR3 bases: TGCGCCAGCAGCCCAGAGGGGGCTTACTATGGCTACACCTTC.